This record concerns one T cell receptor (beta chain) sequence. Its target is unknown. Vbeta (60) and Jbeta (13) primers were used in the PCR. TCRdb's table, derived via immunoSEQ multiplex PCR, lists solely in-frame clones and lacks some. This table holds approximately 180,000 clones, around 75% found once. The entry originates in a study of cytomegalovirus exposure and HLA in healthy donors. Study-wide points: When analyzed later, a missense DCLRE1C variant was found to be linked to TCR beta V- and J-gene trimming. The HLA-A and HLA-B alleles of most subjects were reportedly predicted accurately from TCR beta sequences. Among the most significant clusters, several appeared linked to common viral pathogens in a later analysis.

This CDR3 contains 13 residues. The V end was cut by 2 bases, the J end by 7 bases, with 11 bases between. The V gene's germline CDR1 is SGHAT and CDR2 FQNNGV. The chain links TRBV11-2 to TRBJ1-2; no clear D gene. Material: PBMCs. This TCR derives from a male donor in good health and CMV-seronegative. The CDR3 region has the DNA TGTGCCAGCAGCTTAAGAGCGCATGGTGGCTACACCTTC. Translated: CASSLRAHGGYTF.